A selection of T cell receptor beta chains follows, all from one sample in a study of cytomegalovirus exposure and HLA in healthy donors. Here immunoSEQ multiplex PCR was the method, and the copy in TCRdb shows in-frame clones only, minus some. This repertoire shows 210,000 or so clones, around 88% found once; its top ten account for 0.95% to 1.1%. Sequencing was carried out using PBMCs. These receptor sequences come from a woman aged 18-30 years in good health and CMV-seronegative. Each CDR3 is given with its conserved first and last residue. The D gene is left open where the match is weak. Not all rows give a size; the values are once, few, many and, for expanded clones, a class.

J gene | V gene | D gene | clone size | CDR3 protein | CDR3 DNA
TRBJ2-1 | TRBV5-1 | . | once | CASSFGGRSSYNEQFF | TGCGCCAGCAGCTTCGGGGGAAGGAGCTCCTACAATGAGCAGTTCTTC
TRBJ1-4 | TRBV4-3 | TRBD1 | . | CASSPLPGQLIEKLFF | TGCGCCAGCAGCCCGCTACCGGGACAGTTGATTGAAAAACTGTTTTTT
TRBJ2-5 | TRBV7-2 | . | . | CASSLAHGAEETQYF | TGTGCCAGCAGCTTAGCCCATGGGGCGGAAGAGACCCAGTACTTC
TRBJ1-2 | TRBV20-1 | . | . | CSASTRGGYTF | TGCAGTGCTAGTACGCGGGGGGGCTACACCTTC
TRBJ1-1 | TRBV19 | TRBD1 | . | CASSIWDRHTEAFF | TGTGCCAGTAGTATCTGGGACAGACACACTGAAGCTTTCTTT
TRBJ2-7 | TRBV5-1 | TRBD1 | . | CASSLTPLDRGKQYLYEQYF | TGCGCCAGCAGCTTGACCCCCCTGGACAGGGGGAAACAGTATCTCTACGAGCAGTACTTC
TRBJ2-7 | TRBV12-5 | . | . | CASGLPTPTPQGGGGSPTLYEQYF | TGTGCTAGTGGTTTGCCCACACCTACACCGCAGGGGGGAGGCGGTAGCCCTACCCTCTACGAGCAGTACTTC
TRBJ1-2 | TRBV19 | . | once | CASSMGAIGYGYTF | TGTGCCAGTAGTATGGGGGCCATAGGGTATGGCTACACCTTC
TRBJ1-2 | TRBV27 | TRBD1 | . | CASSLQGGSGYGYTF | TGTGCCAGCAGTCTGCAGGGGGGTTCGGGCTATGGCTACACCTTC
TRBJ1-2 | TRBV7-3 | . | . | CASSLGVGRTNYGYTF | TGTGCCAGCAGCTTAGGGGTGGGGCGGACTAACTATGGCTACACCTTC
TRBJ2-5 | TRBV6-5 | TRBD2 | . | CASSSWTSRETQYF | TGTGCCAGCAGTTCCTGGACTAGCCGAGAGACCCAGTACTTC
TRBJ2-3 | TRBV7-7 | TRBD2 | . | CASSLLAGVADTQYF | TGTGCCAGCAGCTTACTAGCGGGAGTGGCAGATACGCAGTATTTT
TRBJ1-5 | TRBV5-6 | TRBD1 | . | CASSSYDRDDQPQHF | TGTGCCAGCAGCTCCTACGACAGGGATGATCAGCCCCAGCATTTT
TRBJ2-2 | TRBV6-4 | . | . | CASSDSARTGELFF | TGTGCCAGCAGTGACTCAGCGCGCACCGGGGAGCTGTTTTTT
TRBJ2-1 | TRBV5-3 | TRBD1 | . | CARSLGQVDNEQFF | TGTGCCAGAAGCTTAGGACAGGTCGACAATGAGCAGTTCTTC
TRBJ2-5 | TRBV19 | TRBD2 | once | CASSRGLAGGETQYF | TGTGCCAGTAGCAGGGGACTAGCGGGAGGAGAGACCCAGTACTTC
TRBJ2-1 | TRBV27 | TRBD2 | . | CASSLLGLAGGRSYNEQFF | TGTGCCAGCAGTTTATTGGGGCTAGCGGGGGGGCGCTCCTACAATGAGCAGTTCTTC
TRBJ2-1 | TRBV4-1 | . | . | CASSQAPPGNEQFF | TGCGCCAGCAGCCAAGCTCCTCCAGGGAATGAGCAGTTCTTC
TRBJ2-7 | TRBV6-5 | . | . | CASSYSWAYEQYF | TGTGCCAGCAGTTACTCTTGGGCTTACGAGCAGTACTTC
TRBJ2-7 | TRBV29-1 | . | . | CSVRGGSPIYEQYF | TGCAGCGTTCGGGGAGGTTCACCAATTTACGAGCAGTACTTC
TRBJ2-5 | TRBV5-4 | . | . | CASSRGGTPETQYF | TGTGCCAGCAGCAGGGGAGGGACACCAGAGACCCAGTACTTC
TRBJ2-2 | TRBV7-6 | . | . | CASSLRTGTNTGELFF | TGTGCCAGCAGCTTGCGCACCGGGACTAACACCGGGGAGCTGTTTTTT
TRBJ2-1 | TRBV10-2 | TRBD1 | . | CASSESGTGTYNEQFF | TGCGCCAGCAGTGAGTCTGGGACAGGGACCTACAATGAGCAGTTCTTC
TRBJ2-7 | TRBV4-2 | . | . | CASSPGSYEQYF | TGTGCCAGCAGCCCCGGTAGCTACGAGCAGTACTTC
TRBJ2-4 | TRBV19 | . | . | CASSIYQTGEGKNIQYF | TGTGCCAGTAGTATCTATCAGACAGGGGAGGGCAAAAACATTCAGTACTTC
TRBJ2-1 | TRBV18 | TRBD1 | . | CASSGQGDEQFF | TGTGCCAGCTCGGGACAGGGTGATGAGCAGTTCTTC
TRBJ2-3 | TRBV5-6 | . | . | CASSLAVTDTQYF | TGTGCCAGCAGCTTGGCTGTCACAGATACGCAGTATTTT
TRBJ2-1 | TRBV4-1 | TRBD2 | . | CASSQPGLAGGNEQFF | TGCGCCAGCAGCCAACCGGGACTAGCGGGAGGGAATGAGCAGTTCTTC
TRBJ2-7 | TRBV9 | TRBD2 | . | CASSATSGGSYEQYF | TGTGCCAGCAGCGCCACTAGCGGGGGGTCCTACGAGCAGTACTTC
TRBJ2-2 | TRBV7-7 | . | . | CASSLGAAGELFF | TGTGCCAGCAGCTTAGGGGCCGCCGGGGAGCTGTTTTTT
TRBJ2-7 | TRBV19 | . | . | CASSDLGGSYEQYF | TGTGCCAGTAGTGATCTCGGAGGGTCCTACGAGCAGTACTTC
TRBJ1-2 | TRBV19 | TRBD1 | . | CASSVVGGQGARIRSGYTF | TGTGCCAGTAGCGTCGTAGGAGGACAGGGGGCACGAATACGAAGTGGCTACACCTTC
TRBJ1-4 | TRBV11-2 | . | . | CASSGRPEGNEKLFF | TGTGCCAGCAGCGGTCGACCGGAGGGTAATGAAAAACTGTTTTTT
TRBJ2-1 | TRBV30 | . | . | CAWRAYNEQFF | TGTGCCTGGAGGGCTTACAATGAGCAGTTCTTC
TRBJ2-7 | TRBV28 | TRBD1 | . | CASSFGAGGGYEQYF | TGTGCCAGCAGTTTTGGGGCAGGGGGCGGCTACGAGCAGTACTTC
TRBJ2-3 | TRBV4-3 | . | . | CASSQDGGPDTQYF | TGCGCCAGCAGCCAGGACGGGGGGCCAGATACGCAGTATTTT
TRBJ2-1 | TRBV10-2 | TRBD2 | . | CASSPLSGSSYNEQFF | TGCGCCAGCAGTCCTCTCAGCGGGAGTTCCTACAATGAGCAGTTCTTC
TRBJ2-2 | TRBV11-3 | . | . | CASSLDWTANTGELFF | TGTGCCAGCAGCTTAGACTGGACTGCGAACACCGGGGAGCTGTTTTTT
TRBJ1-2 | TRBV6-5 | TRBD1 | once | CASSPRTGGRYGYTF | TGTGCCAGCAGCCCCAGGACAGGGGGTCGATATGGCTACACCTTC
TRBJ2-2 | TRBV5-1 | . | . | CASSLGLNTGELFF | TGCGCCAGCAGCTTAGGACTCAACACCGGGGAGCTGTTTTTT
TRBJ1-4 | TRBV6-1 | . | once | CASRQGEDEKLFF | TGTGCCAGCAGACAGGGCGAAGATGAAAAACTGTTTTTT
TRBJ2-1 | TRBV6-5 | . | few | CASSYGRTNNEQFF | TGTGCCAGCAGTTACGGTCGAACTAACAATGAGCAGTTCTTC
TRBJ2-2 | TRBV4-3 | . | . | CASSQDYYTGELFF | TGCGCCAGCAGCCAAGATTATTACACCGGGGAGCTGTTTTTT
TRBJ2-1 | TRBV9 | TRBD2 | . | CASSSSGRASEQFF | TGTGCCAGCAGCAGTAGCGGGAGGGCTTCTGAGCAGTTCTTC
TRBJ2-1 | TRBV6-5 | TRBD2 | . | CASSYASGGYNEQFF | TGTGCCAGCAGTTACGCTAGCGGGGGGTACAATGAGCAGTTCTTC
TRBJ1-2 | TRBV4-3 | TRBD1 | . | CASSQDPGQDYGYTF | TGCGCCAGCAGCCAAGATCCGGGACAGGACTATGGCTACACCTTC
TRBJ2-1 | TRBV4-1 | . | few | CASSQDYLDLGNEQFF | TGCGCCAGCAGCCAAGATTACCTAGACCTGGGCAATGAGCAGTTCTTC
TRBJ1-5 | TRBV5-4 | . | . | CASSNGTRLNQPQHF | TGTGCCAGCAGCAATGGCACCCGCCTCAATCAGCCCCAGCATTTT
TRBJ2-7 | TRBV4-2 | TRBD2 | . | CASSQPGTSGTYEQYF | TGTGCCAGCAGCCAACCCGGGACTAGCGGGACCTACGAGCAGTACTTC
TRBJ2-1 | TRBV5-1 | TRBD2 | . | CASSHGLAGEYEQFF | TGCGCCAGCAGCCATGGACTAGCGGGAGAGTATGAGCAGTTCTTC
TRBJ2-1 | TRBV15 | . | . | CATSGSLGSYNEQFF | TGTGCCACCAGCGGGAGTTTGGGCTCCTACAATGAGCAGTTCTTC